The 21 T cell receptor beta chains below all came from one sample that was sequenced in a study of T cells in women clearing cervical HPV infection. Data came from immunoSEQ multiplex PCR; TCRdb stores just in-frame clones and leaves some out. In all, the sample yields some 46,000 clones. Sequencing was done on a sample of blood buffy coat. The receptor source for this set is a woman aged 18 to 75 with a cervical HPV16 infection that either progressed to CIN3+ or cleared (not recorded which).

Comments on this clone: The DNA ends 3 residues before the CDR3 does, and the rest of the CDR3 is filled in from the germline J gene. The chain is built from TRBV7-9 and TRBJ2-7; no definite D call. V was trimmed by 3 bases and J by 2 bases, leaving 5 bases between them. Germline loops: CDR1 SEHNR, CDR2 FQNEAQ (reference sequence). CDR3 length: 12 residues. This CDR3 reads CASSFDTYEQYF. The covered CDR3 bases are TGTGCCAGCAGCTTCGACACCTACGAG.

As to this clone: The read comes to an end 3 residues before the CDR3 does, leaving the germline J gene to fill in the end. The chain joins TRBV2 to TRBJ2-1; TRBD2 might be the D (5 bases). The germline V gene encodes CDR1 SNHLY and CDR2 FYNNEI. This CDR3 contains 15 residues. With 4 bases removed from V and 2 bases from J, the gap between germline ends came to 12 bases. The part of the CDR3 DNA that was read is TGTGCCAGCAGTGCAAGGCGGGTACCCTACAATGAG. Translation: CASSARRVPYNE. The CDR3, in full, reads CASSARRVPYNEQFF.

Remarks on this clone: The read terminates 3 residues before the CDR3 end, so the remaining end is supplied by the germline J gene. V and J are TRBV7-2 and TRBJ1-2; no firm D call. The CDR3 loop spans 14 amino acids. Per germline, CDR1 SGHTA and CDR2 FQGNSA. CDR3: CASSLRTSSNDYTF. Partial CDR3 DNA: TGTGCCAGCAGCCTCCGGACTAGTAGCAATGAC.

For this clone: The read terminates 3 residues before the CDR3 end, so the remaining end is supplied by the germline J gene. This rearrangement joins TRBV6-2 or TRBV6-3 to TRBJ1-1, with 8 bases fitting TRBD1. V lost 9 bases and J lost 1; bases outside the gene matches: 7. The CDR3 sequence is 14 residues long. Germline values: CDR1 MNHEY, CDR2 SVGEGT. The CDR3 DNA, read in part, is TGTGCCAGTAAACGACAGGGGTCGAACACTGAA. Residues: CASKRQGSNTE. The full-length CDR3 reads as CASKRQGSNTEAFF.

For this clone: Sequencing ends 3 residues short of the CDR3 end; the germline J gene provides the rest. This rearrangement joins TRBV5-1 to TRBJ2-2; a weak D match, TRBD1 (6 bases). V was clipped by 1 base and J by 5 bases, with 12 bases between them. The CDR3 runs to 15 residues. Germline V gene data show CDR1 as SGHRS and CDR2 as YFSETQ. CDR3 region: CASSLLGARTGELFF. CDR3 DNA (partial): TGCGCCAGCAGCTTGCTGGGGGCGCGGACCGGGGAG.

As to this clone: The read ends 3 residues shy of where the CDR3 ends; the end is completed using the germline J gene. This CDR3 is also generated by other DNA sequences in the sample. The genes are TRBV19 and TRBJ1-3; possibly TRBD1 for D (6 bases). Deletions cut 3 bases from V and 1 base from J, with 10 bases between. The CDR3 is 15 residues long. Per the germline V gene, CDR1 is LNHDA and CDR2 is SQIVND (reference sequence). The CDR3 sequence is CASSITGTSGNTIYF. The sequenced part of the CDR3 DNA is TGTGCCAGTAGTATTACCGGGACATCTGGAAACACC.

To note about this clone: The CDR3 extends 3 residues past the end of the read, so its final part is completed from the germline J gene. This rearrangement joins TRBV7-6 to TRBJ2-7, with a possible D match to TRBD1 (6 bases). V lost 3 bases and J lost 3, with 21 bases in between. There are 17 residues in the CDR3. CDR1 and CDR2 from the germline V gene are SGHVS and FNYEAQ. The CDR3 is CASSFSPPRQGLYEQYF. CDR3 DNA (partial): TGTGCCAGCAGCTTTTCTCCCCCCAGGCAGGGGCTCTACGAG.

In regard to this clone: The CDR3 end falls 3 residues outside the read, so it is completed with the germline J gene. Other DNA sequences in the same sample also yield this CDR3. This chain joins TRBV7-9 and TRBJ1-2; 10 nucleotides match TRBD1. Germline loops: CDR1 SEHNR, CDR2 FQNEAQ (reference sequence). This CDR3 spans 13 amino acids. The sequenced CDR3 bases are TGTGCCAGCAGCTTTGGGACAGGGGAAGGT. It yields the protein CASSFGTGEG. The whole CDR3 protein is CASSFGTGEGYTF.

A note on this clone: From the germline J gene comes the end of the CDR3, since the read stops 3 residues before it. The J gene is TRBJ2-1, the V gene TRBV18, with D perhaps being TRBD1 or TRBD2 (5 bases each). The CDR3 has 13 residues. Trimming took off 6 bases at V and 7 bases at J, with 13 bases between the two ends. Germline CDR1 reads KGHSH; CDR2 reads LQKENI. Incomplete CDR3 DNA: TGTGCCAGCTCTGCTAGTGAGGGGAATGAG. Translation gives CASSASEGNE. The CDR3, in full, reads CASSASEGNEQFF.

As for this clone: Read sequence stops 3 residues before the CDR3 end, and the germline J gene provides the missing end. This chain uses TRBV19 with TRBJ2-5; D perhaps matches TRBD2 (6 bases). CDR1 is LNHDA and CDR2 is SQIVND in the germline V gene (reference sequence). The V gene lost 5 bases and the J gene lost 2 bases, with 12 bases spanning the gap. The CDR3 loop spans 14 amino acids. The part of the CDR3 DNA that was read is TGTGCCAGTAGTTTTGAGGCGGGGCAAGAGACC. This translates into CASSFEAGQET. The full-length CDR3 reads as CASSFEAGQETQYF. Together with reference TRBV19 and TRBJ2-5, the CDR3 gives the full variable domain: DGGITQSPKYLFRKEGQNVTLSCEQNLNHDAMYWYRQDPGQGLRLIYYSQIVNDFQKGDIAEGYSVSREKKESFPLTVTSAQKNPTAFYLCASSFEAGQETQYFGPGTRLLVL.

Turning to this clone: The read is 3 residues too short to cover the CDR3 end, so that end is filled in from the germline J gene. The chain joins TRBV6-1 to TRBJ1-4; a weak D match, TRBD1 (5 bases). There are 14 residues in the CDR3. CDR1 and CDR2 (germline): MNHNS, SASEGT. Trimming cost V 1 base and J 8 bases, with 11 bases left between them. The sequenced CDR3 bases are TGTGCCAGCAGTGAAGGGACGGGGGTGGAAAAA. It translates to CASSEGTGVEK. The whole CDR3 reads CASSEGTGVEKLFF.

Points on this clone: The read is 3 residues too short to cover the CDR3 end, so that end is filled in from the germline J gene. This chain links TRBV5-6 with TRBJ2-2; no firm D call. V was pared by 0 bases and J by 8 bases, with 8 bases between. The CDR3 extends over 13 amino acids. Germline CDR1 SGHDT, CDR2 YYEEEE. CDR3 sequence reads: CASSLGPLGELFF. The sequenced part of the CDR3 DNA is TGTGCCAGCAGCTTGGGGCCTTTGGGGGAG.

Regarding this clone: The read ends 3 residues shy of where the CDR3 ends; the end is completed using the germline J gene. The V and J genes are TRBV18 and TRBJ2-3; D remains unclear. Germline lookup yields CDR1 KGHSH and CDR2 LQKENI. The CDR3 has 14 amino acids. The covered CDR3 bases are TGTGCCAGCTCACCTGAGCTGTACCAAGAGACG. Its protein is CASSPELYQET. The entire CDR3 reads CASSPELYQETQYF.

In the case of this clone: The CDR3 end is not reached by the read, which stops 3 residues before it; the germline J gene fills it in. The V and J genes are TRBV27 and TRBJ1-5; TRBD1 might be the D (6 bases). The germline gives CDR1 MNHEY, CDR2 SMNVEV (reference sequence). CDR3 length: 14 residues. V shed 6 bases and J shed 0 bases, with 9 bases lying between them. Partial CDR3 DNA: TGTGCCAGCAGCAAACAGGGTAGCAATCAGCCC. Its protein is CASSKQGSNQP. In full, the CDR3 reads CASSKQGSNQPQHF.

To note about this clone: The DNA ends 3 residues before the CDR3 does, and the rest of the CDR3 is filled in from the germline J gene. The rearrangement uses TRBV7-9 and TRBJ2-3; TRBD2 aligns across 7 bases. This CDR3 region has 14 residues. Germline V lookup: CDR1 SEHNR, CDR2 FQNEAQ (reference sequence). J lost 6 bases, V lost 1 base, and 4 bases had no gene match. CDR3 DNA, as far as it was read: TGTGCCAGCAGCTTAGGGGGGGGGTACGATACG. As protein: CASSLGGGYDT. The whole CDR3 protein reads CASSLGGGYDTQYF.

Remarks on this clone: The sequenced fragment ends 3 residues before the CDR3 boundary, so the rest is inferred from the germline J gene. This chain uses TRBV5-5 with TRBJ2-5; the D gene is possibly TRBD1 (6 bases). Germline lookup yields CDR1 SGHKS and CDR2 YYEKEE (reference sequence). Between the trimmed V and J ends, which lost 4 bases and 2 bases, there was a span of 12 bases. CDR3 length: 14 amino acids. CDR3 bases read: TGTGCCAGCAGCACATACAGGGAGCAAGAGACC. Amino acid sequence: CASSTYREQET. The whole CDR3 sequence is CASSTYREQETQYF.

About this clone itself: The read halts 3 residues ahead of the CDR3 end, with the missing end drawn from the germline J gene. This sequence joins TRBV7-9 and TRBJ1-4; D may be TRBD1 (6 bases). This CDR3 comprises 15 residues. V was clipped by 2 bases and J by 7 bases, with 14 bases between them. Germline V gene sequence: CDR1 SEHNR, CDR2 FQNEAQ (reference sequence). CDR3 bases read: TGTGCCAGCAGCTTAAAGATAGGGGGAATTGAAAAA. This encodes CASSLKIGGIEK. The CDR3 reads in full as CASSLKIGGIEKLFF.

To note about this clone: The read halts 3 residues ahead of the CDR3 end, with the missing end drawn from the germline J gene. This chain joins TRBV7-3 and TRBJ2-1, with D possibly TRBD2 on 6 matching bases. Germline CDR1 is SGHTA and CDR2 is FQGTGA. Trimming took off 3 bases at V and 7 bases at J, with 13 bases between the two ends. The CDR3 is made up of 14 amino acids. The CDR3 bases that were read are TGTGCCAGCAGCTTCAAGGAGGGCCGAAATGAG. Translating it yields CASSFKEGRNE. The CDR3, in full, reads CASSFKEGRNEQFF.

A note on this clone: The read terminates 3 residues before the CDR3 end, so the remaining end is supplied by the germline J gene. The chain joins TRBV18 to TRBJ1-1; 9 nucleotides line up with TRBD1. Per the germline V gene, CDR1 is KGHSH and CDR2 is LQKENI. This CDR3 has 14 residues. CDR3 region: CASSLRQGEGEAFF. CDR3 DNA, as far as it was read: TGTGCCAGCTCACTCAGACAGGGGGAAGGTGAG.

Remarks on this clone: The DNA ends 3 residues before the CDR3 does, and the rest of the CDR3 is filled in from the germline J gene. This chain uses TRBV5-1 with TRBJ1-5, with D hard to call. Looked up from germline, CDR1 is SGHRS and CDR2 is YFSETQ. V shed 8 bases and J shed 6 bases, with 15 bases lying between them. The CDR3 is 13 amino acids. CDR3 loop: CASFRSGPQPQHF. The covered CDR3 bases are TGCGCCAGTTTTAGATCGGGTCCTCAGCCC.

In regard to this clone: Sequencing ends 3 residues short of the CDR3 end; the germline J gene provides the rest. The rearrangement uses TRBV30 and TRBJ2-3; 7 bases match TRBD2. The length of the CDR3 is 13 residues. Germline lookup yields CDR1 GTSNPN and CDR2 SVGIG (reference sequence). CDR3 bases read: TGTGCCTGGACTACCCTAGCGGAAGAGACG. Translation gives CAWTTLAEET. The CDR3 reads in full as CAWTTLAEETQYF.